These T cell receptor beta chains were read from a single sample in a study of blood T cell repertoires in COVID-19. The table came from immunoSEQ multiplex PCR; TCRdb's copy has only in-frame clones and leaves some out. The repertoire holds a few hundred thousand clones, with around 89% as singletons. The specimen was PBMCs or T cells enriched from blood (not recorded which). These receptors were obtained from a woman in her late teens or twenties with acute COVID-19. The CDR3 runs from the conserved cysteine through the conserved F or W. A D gene is named only where the DNA matches it firmly. Rows may omit the clone size; those that give it use once, few, many or a size class.

j_gene | d_gene | v_gene | abundance | CDR3aa | CDR3nt
TRBJ2-7 | - | TRBV28 | - | CASSLGGHEQYF | TGTGCCAGCAGCCTTGGGGGCCACGAGCAGTACTTC
TRBJ2-5 | - | TRBV11-1 | - | CASSATRSQETQYF | TGTGCCAGCAGCGCGACTAGGAGCCAAGAGACCCAGTACTTC
TRBJ1-3 | - | TRBV7-2 | - | CASSFDTFLAGNTIYF | TGTGCCAGCAGCTTCGACACGTTTTTAGCTGGAAACACCATATATTTT
TRBJ2-1 | - | TRBV27 | - | CASSWGASSYNEQFF | TGTGCCAGCAGTTGGGGAGCTAGCTCCTACAATGAGCAGTTCTTC
TRBJ1-2 | - | TRBV30 | - | CAWSVRGGYTF | TGTGCCTGGAGTGTACGGGGTGGCTACACCTTC
TRBJ2-7 | - | TRBV30 | - | CAWSVRYEQYF | TGTGCCTGGAGTGTGAGGTACGAGCAGTACTTC
TRBJ2-5 | - | TRBV11-1 | - | CASSHSAGVQETQYF | TGTGCCAGCAGTCACTCGGCAGGGGTCCAAGAGACCCAGTACTTC
TRBJ2-2 | TRBD1 | TRBV7-3 | - | CASSPSDRGTGELFF | TGTGCCAGCAGCCCATCGGACAGGGGCACCGGGGAGCTGTTTTTT
TRBJ1-1 | TRBD1 | TRBV2 | - | CASNGGHVDRENTEAFF | TGTGCCAGCAATGGAGGACACGTGGACAGGGAAAACACTGAAGCTTTCTTT
TRBJ1-2 | - | TRBV28 | - | CASSPPRLRTLPYGYTF | TGTGCCAGCAGCCCCCCCCGTTTGCGGACATTACCCTATGGCTACACCTTC
TRBJ2-1 | - | TRBV5-5 | - | CASSKGTPPYNEQFF | TGTGCCAGCAGCAAAGGGACTCCTCCCTACAATGAGCAGTTCTTC
TRBJ1-5 | - | TRBV28 | - | CASSFPGSRNQPQHF | TGTGCCAGCAGTTTTCCAGGGTCGCGCAATCAGCCCCAGCATTTT
TRBJ2-7 | TRBD1 | TRBV12-5 | - | CASGLLEQDRAREQYF | TGTGCTAGTGGTTTGCTAGAACAGGACAGGGCGCGGGAGCAGTACTTC
TRBJ2-7 | - | TRBV7-2 | - | CASSLNVGVSQIVYEQYF | TGTGCCAGCAGCTTGAATGTGGGAGTATCACAGATTGTCTACGAGCAGTACTTC
TRBJ2-1 | TRBD1 | TRBV5-1 | - | CASSPEGASYNEQFF | TGCGCCAGCAGCCCCGAGGGGGCGTCCTACAATGAGCAGTTCTTC
TRBJ2-5 | TRBD1 | TRBV11-1 | - | CASSLFDRGPETQYF | TGTGCCAGCAGCCTATTTGACAGGGGGCCGGAGACCCAGTACTTC
TRBJ2-4 | TRBD2 | TRBV2 | few | CASSQGLAVAKNIQYF | TGTGCCAGCAGCCAGGGACTAGCGGTAGCCAAAAACATTCAGTACTTC
TRBJ2-1 | - | TRBV6-1 | - | CASSEWAPPINEQFF | TGTGCCAGCAGTGAATGGGCCCCCCCCATCAATGAGCAGTTCTTC
TRBJ2-7 | TRBD1 | TRBV2 | - | CASRGTGYEQYF | TGTGCCAGCAGAGGGACAGGATACGAGCAGTACTTC
TRBJ2-7 | TRBD2 | TRBV5-1 | - | CASSSLPSGGSVYEQYF | TGCGCCAGCAGCTCACTACCTTCGGGCGGGAGTGTATACGAGCAGTACTTC
TRBJ2-1 | TRBD1 | TRBV19 | few | CASSPRGQAHEQFF | TGTGCCAGTAGTCCACGCGGACAGGCCCATGAGCAGTTCTTC
TRBJ2-1 | - | TRBV5-5 | - | CASSFADNEQFF | TGTGCCAGCAGCTTTGCAGACAATGAGCAGTTCTTC
TRBJ2-1 | TRBD2 | TRBV19 | once | CASSIALAGPSSYNEQFF | TGTGCCAGTAGTATCGCTCTAGCGGGTCCAAGCTCCTACAATGAGCAGTTCTTC
TRBJ2-3 | TRBD2 | TRBV4-2 | - | CASSLTLARTDTQYF | TGTGCCAGCAGCTTAACACTAGCGCGCACAGATACGCAGTATTTT
TRBJ1-2 | - | TRBV13 | - | CASSLLRTNYGYTF | TGTGCCAGCAGCTTACTCAGGACTAACTATGGCTACACCTTC
TRBJ2-7 | - | TRBV12-3/TRBV12-4 | - | CASSLRGPYEQYF | TGTGCCAGCAGTTTGCGGGGGCCCTACGAGCAGTACTTC
TRBJ1-5 | TRBD1 | TRBV12-5 | once | CASGFVAGTGSSYSNQPQHF | TGTGCTAGTGGTTTCGTCGCCGGGACAGGGTCCTCATATAGCAATCAGCCCCAGCATTTT
TRBJ1-4 | TRBD1 | TRBV27 | - | CASSPPRTGQGIEKLFF | TGTGCCAGCAGTCCCCCTCGTACGGGACAGGGAATCGAAAAACTGTTTTTT
TRBJ1-6 | TRBD1 | TRBV18 | - | CASSSQGKNSPLHF | TGTGCCAGCTCCTCACAGGGGAAGAATTCACCCCTCCACTTT
TRBJ2-1 | TRBD2 | TRBV5-1 | - | CASSLELAGYNEQFF | TGCGCCAGCAGCTTGGAACTAGCGGGGTATAATGAGCAGTTCTTC
TRBJ2-2 | TRBD1 | TRBV6-6 | - | CASSPGTGSTGELFF | TGTGCCAGCAGTCCCGGGACAGGGTCCACCGGGGAGCTGTTTTTT
TRBJ2-2 | - | TRBV2 | - | CASMQGSNTGELFF | TGTGCCAGCATGCAGGGATCGAACACCGGGGAGCTGTTTTTT
TRBJ2-2 | TRBD1 | TRBV10-2 | - | CASSVTGYDTGELFF | TGCGCCAGCAGTGTGACAGGGTACGACACCGGGGAGCTGTTTTTT
TRBJ1-3 | - | TRBV29-1 | - | CSVVTDGNTIYF | TGCAGCGTTGTTACAGACGGAAACACCATATATTTT
TRBJ1-1 | - | TRBV24-1 | once | CATSVSGDDTEAFF | TGTGCCACCAGTGTTTCAGGGGACGACACTGAAGCTTTCTTT
TRBJ2-7 | - | TRBV21-1 | - | CASSTDRYYEQYF | TGTGCCAGCAGCACCGACAGATACTACGAGCAGTACTTC
TRBJ1-5 | - | TRBV28 | - | CASSLLGGENQPQHF | TGTGCCAGCAGTCTCCTGGGGGGGGAGAATCAGCCCCAGCATTTT
TRBJ1-5 | TRBD1 | TRBV11-2 | - | CASSPGTGMGNQPQHF | TGTGCCAGCAGCCCTGGGACAGGGATGGGCAATCAGCCCCAGCATTTT
TRBJ2-7 | - | TRBV18 | - | CASSQLDFYEQYF | TGTGCCAGCTCGCAGCTAGACTTCTACGAGCAGTACTTC
TRBJ2-7 | - | TRBV18 | - | CASSPALVPYEQYF | TGTGCCAGCTCACCGGCCCTAGTCCCTTACGAGCAGTACTTC
TRBJ2-3 | TRBD1 | TRBV29-1 | - | CSGTGGTTDTQYF | TGCAGCGGAACAGGGGGTACTACAGATACGCAGTATTTT
TRBJ1-1 | - | TRBV10-1 | - | CASRMAKNTEAFF | TGCGCCAGCAGGATGGCAAAGAACACTGAAGCTTTCTTT
TRBJ2-3 | TRBD2 | TRBV14 | once | CASSPGLDTDTQYF | TGTGCCAGCAGCCCGGGACTAGACACAGATACGCAGTATTTT
TRBJ1-2 | - | TRBV19 | - | CASRGVGGSYGYTF | TGTGCCAGTAGAGGGGTCGGTGGAAGCTATGGCTACACCTTC
TRBJ1-6 | - | TRBV2 | - | CASRRGSPLHF | TGTGCCAGCAGAAGGGGTTCACCCCTCCACTTT
TRBJ2-2 | TRBD1 | TRBV3-1/TRBV3-2 | - | CASSPRARGRGTGELFF | TGTGCCAGCAGCCCGAGGGCCAGGGGGCGGGGCACCGGGGAGCTGTTTTTT
TRBJ2-7 | TRBD2 | TRBV10-3 | - | CAISDLREGHEQYF | TGTGCCATCAGTGATTTGCGGGAGGGGCACGAGCAGTACTTC
TRBJ1-1 | - | TRBV7-6 | - | CASSWDKNTEAFF | TGTGCCAGCAGCTGGGACAAAAACACTGAAGCTTTCTTT
TRBJ2-1 | TRBD2 | TRBV20-1 | - | CSASSYGTSGRARTYNEQFF | TGCAGTGCTAGTTCCTACGGGACTAGCGGGAGGGCCAGGACCTACAATGAGCAGTTCTTC
TRBJ2-2 | - | TRBV24-1 | - | CATSALRADTGELFF | TGTGCCACCAGTGCCCTGAGGGCGGACACCGGGGAGCTGTTTTTT
TRBJ2-7 | - | TRBV28 | - | CASGGRGSYEQYF | TGTGCCAGCGGAGGTCGGGGCTCCTACGAGCAGTACTTC
TRBJ1-3 | TRBD1 | TRBV6-5 | - | CASSRDRGTGNTIYF | TGTGCCAGCAGTAGGGACAGGGGAACTGGAAACACCATATATTTT
TRBJ2-1 | TRBD1 | TRBV7-6 | - | CASRRTGGDVDEQFF | TGTGCCAGCAGACGTACAGGGGGCGATGTCGATGAGCAGTTCTTC
TRBJ2-7 | TRBD1 | TRBV19 | few | CASSPRTGGYEQYF | TGTGCCAGTAGTCCCCGGACAGGGGGCTATGAGCAGTACTTC
TRBJ2-3 | TRBD2 | TRBV5-6 | - | CASSSRGGMTDTQYF | TGTGCCAGCAGCTCCCGGGGGGGGATGACAGATACGCAGTATTTT